This T cell receptor beta chain comes out of a study of T-cell reconstitution after alpha-beta-depleted transplantation in children. Study findings and constraints: Once a year had passed after transplant, T-cell counts and diversity came mostly from newly produced T cells. Elevated TCRbeta diversity at day 60 was traced, in some patients, to surviving recipient T cells and thymic progenitors. Several hundred rapidly expanded clones from non-depleted graft cells reportedly supplied alpha-beta T cells about two months post-transplant.

The length of the CDR3 is 17 residues. Trimming shortened V by 3 bases and J by 1 base, and 16 bases separated the two germline ends. TCRbeta library preparation incorporated unique molecular identifiers. TCRdb re-analysed the PCR reads in MiXCR, keeping a single row per CDR3 protein. The table has around 700,000 distinct CDR3 sequences, approximately 14% seen once. As for this clonotype: As yet, its antigen is unknown.

The clonotype comes from a girl aged 2-10 years with congenital amegakaryocytic thrombocytopenia, due to receive a stem cell transplant. The sample here was PBMCs, taken before TCRalphabeta/CD19-depleted stem cell transplant. The chain carries TRBV12-3 or TRBV12-4 and TRBJ2-1; TRBD2 might be the D (6 bases). The CDR3 here is CASSFGGGDRSYNEQFF. CDR3 coding DNA: TGTGCCAGCAGTTTCGGGGGAGGAGACAGATCCTACAATGAGCAGTTCTTC.